The 32 T cell receptor beta chains below all came from one sample that was sequenced in a study of blood T cell repertoires in COVID-19. Measured with immunoSEQ multiplex PCR; TCRdb has only the in-frame clones, and not every one. The sample consists of 200,000 to 250,000 clones, 83% of them appearing once. Specimen: PBMCs or T cells enriched from blood (not recorded which). These TCRs come from a woman aged 45 to 65 who had been exposed to COVID-19.

In regard to this clone: Mismatch with germline at one junction end may stem from a read error. The V and J genes are TRBV5-4 and TRBJ2-7; TRBD1 matches at 10 bases. The CDR3 loop spans 16 amino acids. Germline V gives CDR1 SGHNT, CDR2 YYREEE (reference sequence). As DNA, the CDR3 is TGTGCCAGCAGCTCCACCAGGGGGACAGGGGACTACGAGCAGTGCTTC. This codes for CASSSTRGTGDYEQCF. The full variable domain, in which reference TRBV5-4 and TRBJ2-7 provide the parts outside the CDR3, is ETGVTQSPTHLIKTRGQQVTLRCSSQSGHNTVSWYQQALGQGPQFIFQYYREEENGRGNFPPRFSGLQFPNYSSELNVNALELDDSALYLCASSSTRGTGDYEQCFGPGTRLTVT.

CDR3 bases: TGTGCCAGCAGTTATAACAGTCGGTGGGAGACCCAGTACTTC. Its protein product is CASSYNSRWETQYF. The chain is built from TRBV6-5 and TRBJ2-5; D is unclear. In germline, CDR1 is MNHEY, CDR2 SVGAGI. V was shortened by 3 bases and J by 5 bases, with 13 bases between the two germline ends. The CDR3 covers 14 residues.

The V call is TRBV28, the J call TRBJ1-2; 7 bases agree with TRBD1. Unmatched junction bases numbered 8, after V lost 3 bases and J lost 4 bases. Germline lookup yields CDR1 MDHEN and CDR2 SYDVKM. CDR3 length: 15 residues. The CDR3 loop is CASSFQGGAGYGYTF. The CDR3 bases are TGTGCCAGCAGTTTCCAGGGGGGCGCTGGCTATGGCTACACCTTC.

V usage is TRBV5-6 and J usage is TRBJ1-1; D remains ambiguous. Per germline, CDR1 SGHDT and CDR2 YYEEEE. The V end lost 5 bases, the J end lost 5 bases, and 16 bases lay between the germline ends. The CDR3 loop spans 14 amino acids. CDR3 residues: CASSARSRRTEAFF. CDR3 in DNA: TGTGCCAGCAGTGCACGGAGTAGGAGGACTGAAGCTTTCTTT.

The chain links TRBV10-3 to TRBJ1-2; no clear D. Germline values: CDR1 ENHRY, CDR2 SYGVKD. The length of the CDR3 is 17 residues. Trimming left V 0 bases short and J 5 bases short, with 19 bases between. The CDR3 protein is CAISESSALSGLYGYTF. DNA for the CDR3: TGTGCCATCAGTGAGTCTTCCGCGTTGAGCGGACTTTATGGCTACACCTTC.

CDR3 sequence (DNA): TGTGCCACCAGTGACCCAGACAGGGGGACTGAAGCTTTCTTT. Its translation is CATSDPDRGTEAFF. The genes are TRBV24-1 and TRBJ1-1; 9 bases align to TRBD1. J lost 5 bases, V lost 4 bases, and 4 bases had no gene match. CDR1 and CDR2 (germline): KGHDR, SFDVKD. The CDR3 covers 14 residues.

The chain links TRBV27 to TRBJ1-1; a weak D match, TRBD1 (6 bases). This CDR3 has 15 amino acids. Germline V CDR1 and CDR2: MNHEY, SMNVEV (reference sequence). Trimming shortened V by 4 bases and J by 2 bases, and 14 bases separated the two germline ends. CDR3 sequence: CASSSPTGRNTEAFF. Written as DNA, the CDR3 is TGTGCCAGCAGTTCTCCAACAGGGCGCAACACTGAAGCTTTCTTT.

The chain carries TRBV5-1 and TRBJ2-3; 9 bases map to TRBD1. Germline V gene lookup returns CDR1 SGHRS and CDR2 YFSETQ. With V trimmed by 4 bases and J by 2 bases, 8 bases remained unmatched. CDR3 size: 16 residues. The CDR3 coding sequence is TGCGCCAGCAGCGCTTCTGACAGGGGGAACACAGATACGCAGTATTTT. Translated, it gives CASSASDRGNTDTQYF.

This clone was counted once. The genes are TRBV12-5 and TRBJ2-2; D may be TRBD2 (7 bases). There are 15 residues in the CDR3. The V and J ends lost 6 bases and 5 bases respectively, with 16 bases between them. In germline, CDR1 is LGHNT, CDR2 FRNRAP. The CDR3 nucleotides are TGTGCTAGTGGCACCCGGGGGGCCCAAACCGGGGAGCTGTTTTTT. Translated, it gives CASGTRGAQTGELFF.

The V call is TRBV6-2 or TRBV6-3, the J call TRBJ1-5; TRBD1 is a possible D gene (6 bases). Germline assignment: CDR1 MNHEY and CDR2 SVGEGT. The CDR3 has 14 residues. The V gene lost 6 bases and the J gene lost 4 bases, with 13 bases spanning the gap. The CDR3: CASSPLGTNQPQHF. CDR3 nucleotide sequence: TGTGCCAGCAGCCCCCTCGGGACAAATCAGCCCCAGCATTTT.

This chain joins TRBV12-3 or TRBV12-4 and TRBJ1-1, with D possibly TRBD1 on 5 matching bases. Trimming stripped 9 bases from V and 1 base from J, with 9 bases between. The CDR3 has 12 residues. The CDR3 region is CASTGGNTEAFF. The DNA of the CDR3 is TGTGCCAGTACGGGGGGGAACACTGAAGCTTTCTTT.

This chain connects TRBV14 to TRBJ2-7, with D possibly matching TRBD2 (6 bases). In germline, CDR1 is SGHDN, CDR2 FVKESK. The V end lost 0 bases, the J end lost 3 bases, and 12 bases lay between the germline ends. This CDR3 has 15 amino acids. CDR3 loop: CASSQDWGVHYEQYF. The CDR3 region has the DNA TGTGCCAGCAGCCAAGATTGGGGGGTACACTACGAGCAGTACTTC. Full variable domain (missing parts from reference TRBV14 and TRBJ2-7): EAGVTQFPSHSVIEKGQTVTLRCDPISGHDNLYWYRRVMGKEIKFLLHFVKESKQDESGMPNNRFLAERTGGTYSTLKVQPAELEDSGVYFCASSQDWGVHYEQYFGPGTRLTVT.

The gene calls are TRBV12-3 or TRBV12-4 and TRBJ2-7; TRBD1 is a possible D gene (5 bases). V was pared by 1 base and J by 8 bases, with 9 bases between. The CDR3 covers 12 residues. The CDR3 nucleotides are TGTGCCAGCAGTTTAGACAGGTTCAAGCAGTACTTC. As protein: CASSLDRFKQYF.

The V and J genes are TRBV6-5 and TRBJ2-2; D is perhaps TRBD1 (6 bases). Germline V gene data show CDR1 as MNHEY and CDR2 as SVGAGI. V was shortened by 7 bases and J by 3 bases, with 12 bases between the two germline ends. This CDR3 region has 14 residues. The DNA of the CDR3 is TGTGCCAGCAATCTGGACAGCCACACCGGGGAGCTGTTTTTT. Translated: CASNLDSHTGELFF.

This rearrangement joins TRBV27 to TRBJ2-5; 8 nucleotides agree with TRBD1. The V gene's germline CDR1 is MNHEY and CDR2 SMNVEV (reference sequence). J lost 11 bases, V lost 10 bases, and 12 bases had no gene match. This CDR3 spans 12 amino acids. The CDR3 coding sequence is TGTGCCACCCAGGGGGCGGAAAGGCGTCAGTACTTC. Translating gives CATQGAERRQYF.

The chain combines TRBV28 with TRBJ1-2, with 7 bases aligning to TRBD1. V shed 4 bases, J shed 4 bases, and the junction held 3 bases outside the gene matches. CDR3 length equals 13 residues. From germline, CDR1 is MDHEN and CDR2 SYDVKM. In nucleotides, the CDR3 is TGTGCCAGCAGTTCGGGACAGCTCTATGGCTACACCTTC. Protein product: CASSSGQLYGYTF.

The gene calls are TRBV5-6 and TRBJ2-7; D possibly corresponds to TRBD2 (6 bases). The CDR3 consists of 15 residues. From germline, CDR1 is SGHDT and CDR2 YYEEEE. V was shortened by 2 bases and J by 0 bases, with 12 bases between the two germline ends. CDR3 in amino acids: CASSFQETSSYEQYF. CDR3 DNA: TGTGCCAGCAGCTTTCAGGAGACTAGCTCCTACGAGCAGTACTTC.

The chain joins TRBV12-5 to TRBJ1-2; D possibly corresponds to TRBD1 (6 bases). V gave up 4 bases and J gave up 7 bases, with 13 bases separating them. Germline CDR1 LGHNT, CDR2 FRNRAP. The CDR3 consists of 13 residues. The CDR3 spells CASGSPNRAGYTF. As DNA, the CDR3 is TGTGCTAGTGGTTCCCCCAACAGGGCTGGCTACACCTTC.

The CDR3 DNA is TGTGCCAGCAGCTTGGACGCGGCTAAGGAGACCCAGTACTTC. Translation gives CASSLDAAKETQYF. The chain has TRBV5-4 and TRBJ2-5, with unresolved D. The CDR3 has 14 amino acids. Germline V gene lookup returns CDR1 SGHNT and CDR2 YYREEE (reference sequence). Trimming removed 0 bases from V and 5 bases from J, with 11 bases in between.

Only a few counts were recorded for this clone. The rearrangement uses TRBV12-3 or TRBV12-4 and TRBJ2-5; 10 bases agree with TRBD1. The CDR3 contains 13 residues. Unmatched junction bases numbered 3, after V lost 6 bases and J lost 5 bases. The CDR3 region has the DNA TGTGCCAGCAGAGACAGGGGGCGTGAGACCCAGTACTTC. Translated: CASRDRGRETQYF.

The chain uses TRBV7-9 and TRBJ1-3, with 11 bases matching TRBD1. Unmatched junction bases numbered 9, after V lost 4 bases and J lost 7 bases. Germline-derived CDR1 and CDR2 are SEHNR and FQNEAQ (reference sequence). The CDR3 covers 16 residues. CDR3 sequence (DNA): TGTGCCAGCAGCTCCCTCCGGGACAGGGGGTGGAACACCATATATTTT. Protein: CASSSLRDRGWNTIYF.

CDR3 amino acids: CASRLGARAGARGYTF. CDR3 DNA: TGTGCAAGTCGCTTAGGCGCCAGGGCAGGAGCTAGGGGCTACACCTTC. This chain uses TRBV12-2 with TRBJ1-2; the tabulated D call, TRBD1, remains unverified against the DNA. TRBV12-2 is tagged as a pseudogene. This CDR3 is built from 16 residues.

The chain combines TRBV11-2 with TRBJ2-1; 7 positions match TRBD1. CDR1 SGHAT and CDR2 FQNNGV come from the germline V gene. The CDR3 extends over 13 amino acids. V lost 5 bases and J lost 7; bases outside the gene matches: 5. CDR3 DNA sequence: TGTGCCAGCAGCGTTGACAGGGTGAATGAGCAGTTCTTC. This gives the protein CASSVDRVNEQFF.

This clone was seen just once. The rearrangement joins TRBV11-3 to TRBJ2-1; the D is unclear. Germline lookup yields CDR1 SGHNT and CDR2 YENEEA. V lost 3 bases and J lost 7, with 10 bases in between. The CDR3 totals 13 residues. CDR3 coding DNA: TGTGCCAGCAGCTTGAGACAAGTGAATGAGCAGTTCTTC. Amino acid sequence: CASSLRQVNEQFF.

This rearrangement joins TRBV10-3 to TRBJ1-2; 7 bases agree with TRBD1. This CDR3 has 14 residues. Germline assignment: CDR1 ENHRY and CDR2 SYGVKD. With V trimmed by 0 bases and J by 3 bases, 1 base remained unmatched. CDR3 nucleotides: TGTGCCATCAGTGAGTCCGGACAGGACTATGGCTACACCTTC. Residues: CAISESGQDYGYTF.

The CDR3 here is CASSSAGGEQYF. The CDR3 DNA sequence: TGTGCCAGCAGCTCGGCCGGGGGCGAGCAGTACTTC. This chain connects TRBV3-1 (or the pseudogene TRBV3-2) to TRBJ2-7; the D gene is possibly TRBD2 (6 bases). The V gene's germline CDR1 is LGHDT and CDR2 YNNKEL (reference sequence). Between the trimmed V and J ends, which lost 5 bases and 6 bases, there was a span of 11 bases. CDR3 length equals 12 residues.

V is TRBV21-1 and J is TRBJ1-1. TRBV21-1 is tagged as a pseudogene. The CDR3 extends over 11 amino acids. CDR3 coding DNA: TGTGCCAGCAGCAAAGGTAATGAAGCTTTCTTT. It translates to CASSKGNEAFF.

This chain joins TRBV27 and TRBJ2-7; D possibly corresponds to TRBD2 (6 bases). This CDR3 is 14 amino acids long. Germline values: CDR1 MNHEY, CDR2 SMNVEV (reference sequence). The ends were cut back, 4 bases at V and 6 bases at J, with 16 bases in the middle. CDR3 sequence (DNA): TGTGCCAGCAGTTCTACTAGCCCCTTCTCCGAGCAGTACTTC. The encoded protein is CASSSTSPFSEQYF.

This clone was observed a few times. The rearrangement uses TRBV11-2 and TRBJ1-1, with a possible D match to TRBD1 (6 bases). Per germline, CDR1 SGHAT and CDR2 FQNNGV. The V end was cut by 1 base, the J end by 11 bases, with 17 bases between. The CDR3 runs to 14 residues. The CDR3 bases are TGTGCCAGCAGCTTAGTCCCGGGACAAGTATCGGCTTTCTTT. Translation gives CASSLVPGQVSAFF.

The CDR3 coding sequence is TGCGCCAGCAGCTTGGGATCCTACAGGGCGGACACTGAAGCTTTCTTT. Protein product: CASSLGSYRADTEAFF. This chain connects TRBV5-1 to TRBJ1-1, with D possibly matching TRBD1 (6 bases). V shed 0 bases and J shed 3 bases, with 15 bases lying between them. CDR3 length: 16 amino acids. CDR1 SGHRS and CDR2 YFSETQ come from the germline V gene.

V is TRBV25-1 and J is TRBJ1-2; 12 bases line up with TRBD1. The CDR3 sequence is 15 residues long. Germline V gene sequence: CDR1 MGHDK, CDR2 SYGVNS. V dropped 5 bases and J dropped 6; count of bases not matched to a gene: 7. The CDR3 DNA is TGTGCCAGCAGTCGACCGGGACAGGGGGCCCATGGCTACACCTTC. It yields the protein CASSRPGQGAHGYTF.

V and J are TRBV9 and TRBJ2-5, with 10 bases aligning to TRBD1. CDR1 SGDLS and CDR2 YYNGEE come from the germline V gene. The CDR3 runs to 16 residues. Germline trimming cut 4 bases from V and 4 bases from J; bases unmatched to any gene: 10. CDR3 residues: CASSQRDRGRRETQYF. The CDR3 DNA is TGTGCCAGCAGCCAGAGGGACAGGGGTAGACGAGAGACCCAGTACTTC.